The source of this T cell receptor beta chain is a study of blood T cells in healthy people across ages (dated by TCRdb to the mid-2010s). Looking at the study overall: In model experiments, roughly one uniquely barcoded TCR beta cDNA molecule per two T cells was captured by template switching. To track age-related changes in TCR beta repertoire diversity, the study relied on deep sequencing normalized with unique cDNA molecular identifiers. To avoid experimental bias, donors of different ages were distributed randomly across sequencing lanes. The study analyzed two additional independent replicas of 1 million unique cDNA reads from the same blood draw for two donors, one aged 18 to 30 and one aged 80 or older. Donors were grouped into four age groups: young (average roughly 17 years), middle-aged (39), aged (around 56) and long-lived (roughly 80).

Library prep was done by 5' RACE. The data were produced on an Illumina HiSeq 2500. A second PCR of about 7 to 12 cycles was run with a J-beta primer mix and a sample-barcoded 5' primer. A unique molecular identifier was introduced onto each TCR beta cDNA molecule by a template-switch 5' adaptor carrying 12 random nucleotides. Each sample yielded at least 2.5 million CDR3-containing paired-end reads. First-strand cDNA synthesis was performed from all RNA using the Mint cDNA synthesis kit, with priming by a TRBC-specific oligonucleotide. All cDNA was treated with uracil-DNA glycosylase and then went through a first 18-cycle PCR with the universal primers M1SS and BC2_uni_R. Per the original workflow: Each sample was normalized by randomly selecting 1 million high-quality reads, each carrying a distinct molecular identifier. Reads with shared molecular identifiers were discarded instead of being binned into consensus sequences. MiTCR, set to a Q25 quality threshold and the strictest error-elimination algorithm, was used for CDR3 identification, clonotype clustering and error correction. A nonparametric unseen species model with Euler transformation was used to estimate lower-bound total TCR beta diversity. The raw public data were reprocessed by TCRdb itself: fastp quality trimming at Q25, MiXCR clonotype calling, in-frame beta chains only. Here each entry gathers all rows of one CDR3 protein and keeps the most common genes and DNA. What appears here as the V and J calls and clone size reflects TCRdb's work, not the paper's. The sample includes 660,000 or so distinct CDR3 sequences, with approximately 50% observed a single time. The ten largest clones represent 30% to 40% of the sample.

The donors were roughly 39 Caucasian individuals from Russia, aged roughly 6 to 90 years, who were systemically healthy. Each donor gave roughly 11 milliliters of peripheral blood, drawn into EDTA-treated Vacutainer tubes. Ficoll-Paque density-gradient centrifugation was used to isolate PBMCs, with at least 6.5 million per sample. Total RNA, at least 6 micrograms per sample, was extracted from PBMCs with Trizol reagent. Naive CD45RAhigh/CD27high T cell percentages were measured by flow cytometry on a PBMC aliquot from every donor. With respect to this clonotype: Its cognate antigen has yet to be identified. Base qualities are not recorded, but no much larger clone differs from it by a single base.

The paper as a whole reports these results and caveats: Estimates of total diversity based on one million sequenced T cells were considered lower bounds and underestimates. Because profiling used bulk unsorted PBMCs, naive and antigen-experienced compartments could not be compared conclusively. Donor CMV infection status was unknown, potentially confounding age-related changes in expanded clonotypes. Compared with the aged group, more naive CD4+ T cells, fewer expanded clones and increased TCR diversity were shown by the long-lived group, suggesting age selection. Observed TCR beta diversity per million T cells fell roughly linearly with age, and a significant reduction was already apparent by age around 40. A strong correlation was found between observed TCR beta diversity and the percentage of naive T cells measured by flow cytometry.

Trimming at the junction amounts to 4 bases on V and 1 base on J, and the germline ends lie 11 bases apart. Via the germline V gene, CDR1 is SGHRS and CDR2 YFSETQ. Inclusive of the bounding cysteine and phenylalanine, the CDR3 is 14 residues long. Only the CDR3 DNA stays, 42 bases, in frame from base 1. The source of this sequence is a man aged 55-75 years in good health. The sequenced material came from blood. The chain is encoded by TRBV5-1 joined to TRBJ1-1, with a tentative D gene TRBD1 over 5 matching bases. The CDR3 reads as follows: CASSKDNRNTEAFF. The nucleotides read TGCGCCAGCAGCAAGGACAACAGGAACACTGAAGCTTTCTTT.